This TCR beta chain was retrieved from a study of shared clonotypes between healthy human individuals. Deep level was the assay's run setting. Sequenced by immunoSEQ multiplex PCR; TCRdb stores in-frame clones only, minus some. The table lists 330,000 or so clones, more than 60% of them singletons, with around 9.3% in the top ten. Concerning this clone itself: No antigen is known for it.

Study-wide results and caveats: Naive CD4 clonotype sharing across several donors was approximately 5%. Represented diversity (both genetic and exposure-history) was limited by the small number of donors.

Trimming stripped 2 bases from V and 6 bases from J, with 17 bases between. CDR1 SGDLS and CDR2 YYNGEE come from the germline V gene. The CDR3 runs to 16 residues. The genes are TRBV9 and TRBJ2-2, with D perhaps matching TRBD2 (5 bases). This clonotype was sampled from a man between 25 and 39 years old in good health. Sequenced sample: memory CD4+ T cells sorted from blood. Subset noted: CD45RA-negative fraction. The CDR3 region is CASSVGGRVGAGELFF. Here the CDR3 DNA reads TGTGCCAGCAGCGTCGGTGGGCGGGTCGGAGCCGGGGAGCTGTTTTTT.